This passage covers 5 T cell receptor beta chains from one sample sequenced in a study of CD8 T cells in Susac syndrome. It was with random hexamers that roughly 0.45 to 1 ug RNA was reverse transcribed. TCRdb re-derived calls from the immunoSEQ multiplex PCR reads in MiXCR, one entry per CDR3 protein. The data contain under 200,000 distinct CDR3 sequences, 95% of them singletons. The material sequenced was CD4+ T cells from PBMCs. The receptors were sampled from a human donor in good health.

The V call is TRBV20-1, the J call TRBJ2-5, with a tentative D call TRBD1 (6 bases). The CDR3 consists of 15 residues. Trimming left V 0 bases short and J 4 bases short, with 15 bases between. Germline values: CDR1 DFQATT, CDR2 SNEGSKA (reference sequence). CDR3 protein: CSARDPAGRGETQYF. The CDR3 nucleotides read TGCAGTGCTAGAGATCCGGCGGGCAGGGGAGAGACCCAGTACTTC.

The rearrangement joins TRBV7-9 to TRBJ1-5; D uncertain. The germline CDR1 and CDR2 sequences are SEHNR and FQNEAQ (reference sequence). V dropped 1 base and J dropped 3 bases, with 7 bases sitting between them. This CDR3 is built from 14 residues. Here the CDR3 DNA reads TGTGCCAGCAGCTTAGGAGCGCCCAATCAGCCCCAGCATTTT. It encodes CASSLGAPNQPQHF.

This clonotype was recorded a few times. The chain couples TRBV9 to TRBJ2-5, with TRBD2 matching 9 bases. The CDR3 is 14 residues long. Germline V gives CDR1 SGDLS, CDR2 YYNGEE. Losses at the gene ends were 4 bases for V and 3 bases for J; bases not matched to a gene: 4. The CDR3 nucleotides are TGTGCCAGCAGCCCTCGACTAGCGGAAGAGACCCAGTACTTC. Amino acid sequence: CASSPRLAEETQYF.

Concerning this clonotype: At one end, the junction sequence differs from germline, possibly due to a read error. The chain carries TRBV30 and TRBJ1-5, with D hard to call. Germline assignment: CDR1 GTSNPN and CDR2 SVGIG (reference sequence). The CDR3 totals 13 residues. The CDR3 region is CARSGSSNQPQHF. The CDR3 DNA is TGTGCCCGGAGTGGAAGTAGCAATCAGCCCCAGCATTTT.

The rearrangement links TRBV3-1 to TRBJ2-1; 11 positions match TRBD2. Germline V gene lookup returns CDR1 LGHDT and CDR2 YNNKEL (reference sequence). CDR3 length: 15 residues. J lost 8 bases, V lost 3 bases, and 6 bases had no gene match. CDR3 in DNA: TGTGCCAGCAGCCAGGGACTAGCGGAGTGGGATGAGCAGTTCTTC. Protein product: CASSQGLAEWDEQFF.